The rows below give T cell receptor beta chains drawn from one sample of a study of CXCR3-negative and CXCR3-positive naive CD8 T cells. TCRdb derives one entry per CDR3 protein from the 5' RACE reads, leaving out DNA. This sample's table has about 50,000 distinct CDR3 sequences. Sequencing input: naive CXCR3- CD8+ T cells from blood. The receptors come from a human donor in good health. Some clones in this sample may be carry-over from other donors' samples. Each CDR3 is given with its conserved first and last residue.

TRBJ2-5	TRBV29-1	CSVGRLIEETQYF
TRBJ1-1	TRBV25-1	CASSDSDRGINTEAFF
TRBJ1-2	TRBV7-9	CASSLEAAGYTF
TRBJ2-2	TRBV12-3/TRBV12-4	CASSLAWDSANTGELFF
TRBJ2-7	TRBV28	CASRSYYEQYF
TRBJ2-2	TRBV7-3	CASSLRRLAGDTGELFF
TRBJ2-1	TRBV29-1	CSVGGTGQLNEQFF
TRBJ2-1	TRBV6-2/TRBV6-3	CASSYSNSAGGAYNEQFF
TRBJ2-7	TRBV28	CASAPGLEYSYEQYF
TRBJ1-1	TRBV28	CAIEMGGTEAFF
TRBJ2-1	TRBV29-1	CSVDEPANNEQFF
TRBJ2-3	TRBV5-1	CASSLAEGLADTQYF
TRBJ2-1	TRBV7-2	CASSLVLAGYDEQFF
TRBJ2-1	TRBV10-1	CASSPRPAAGQFF
TRBJ1-2	TRBV6-5	CASSYTRGGGYTF
TRBJ2-7	TRBV12-3/TRBV12-4	CASSPSGLAFYEQYF
TRBJ2-7	TRBV11-2	CASSLDRYSGSYEQYF
TRBJ2-1	TRBV2	CASSETTYNEQFF
TRBJ2-7	TRBV7-2	CASSKDRPAEQYF
TRBJ2-5	TRBV6-5	CASSYSNPETQYF
TRBJ2-7	TRBV7-3	CASSFTGGLEQYF
TRBJ2-3	TRBV20-1	CSARDRREPTDTQYF
TRBJ1-1	TRBV13	CASSHSTEAFF
TRBJ1-5	TRBV6-5	CASRRHREPLDSNQPQHF